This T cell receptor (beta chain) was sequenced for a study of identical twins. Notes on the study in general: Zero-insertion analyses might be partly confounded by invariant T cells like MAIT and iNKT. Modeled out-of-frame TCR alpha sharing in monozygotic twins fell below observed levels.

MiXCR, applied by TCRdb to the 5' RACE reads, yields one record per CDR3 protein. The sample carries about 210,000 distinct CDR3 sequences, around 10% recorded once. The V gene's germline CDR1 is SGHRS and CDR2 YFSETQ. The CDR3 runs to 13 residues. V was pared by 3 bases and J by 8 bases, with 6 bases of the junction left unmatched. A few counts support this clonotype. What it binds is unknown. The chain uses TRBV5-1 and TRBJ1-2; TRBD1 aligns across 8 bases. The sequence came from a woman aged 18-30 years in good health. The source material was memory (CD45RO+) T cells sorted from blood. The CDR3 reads CASSYGQGSGYTF. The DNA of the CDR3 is TGCGCCAGCAGCTATGGACAGGGTAGCGGCTACACCTTC.